This T cell receptor (beta chain) is from a study of blood T cells in healthy people across ages. A J-beta primer mix and a sample-barcoded 5' primer were used in a second PCR of about 7 to 12 cycles. TCRdb itself ran the 5' RACE reads through MiXCR, one entry per CDR3 protein. The table shows hundreds of thousands of distinct CDR3 sequences, with around 25% occurring only once. General study findings and limits: The percentage of naive T cells correlated strongly with TCR beta diversity. More naive CD4+ cells and higher diversity marked long-lived donors relative to aged donors.

This CDR3 is 17 amino acids long. Germline CDR1 and CDR2: MGHRA and YSYEKL. Between the trimmed V and J ends, which lost 1 base and 1 base, there was a span of 14 bases. This clonotype was seen a handful of times. Its specificity is unknown. These data were also filed under a second study, of T cells of mothers and their children. That work contributes: cDNA was synthesized from all extracted RNA at about 1.4 ug per reaction. Relative to unrelated pairs, biologically related mother-child dyads exhibited marginally greater, non-significant overlap.

The rearrangement joins TRBV4-1 to TRBJ1-3, with D perhaps TRBD1 (6 bases). The clonotype originates from a boy aged 5-17 years in good health. The sample consisted of blood. Here the CDR3 reads CASSQGGGAWSGNTIYF. The CDR3 DNA is TGCGCCAGCAGCCAAGGGGGGGGGGCATGGTCTGGAAACACCATATATTTT.